This is a list of T cell receptor beta chains from one sample in a study of blood T cell repertoires in COVID-19. Some clones are missing from TCRdb's copy, which holds only in-frame ones; the method was immunoSEQ multiplex PCR. The sample includes some 520,000 clones, roughly 87% of them seen just once. Source material: peripheral blood. Source of these receptors: a man younger than 30 with COVID-19, enrolled during active disease. The CDR3 runs from the conserved cysteine through the conserved F or W. Fields, in order: D gene, J gene, V gene, clone size, CDR3 protein, CDR3 DNA. A D gene is named only where the DNA matches it firmly. Size tells how often a clone was seen (once, few, many) or the class of an expanded clone, and some rows leave it out.

>-|TRBJ2-2|TRBV24-1|-
CATTFPTPRESGELFF
TGTGCCACCACCTTCCCCACACCGAGGGAGAGCGGGGAGCTGTTTTTT
>TRBD1|TRBJ1-1|TRBV7-8|-
CASSSDRGTEAFF
TGTGCCAGCAGCTCAGACAGGGGGACTGAAGCTTTCTTT
>-|TRBJ1-1|TRBV4-1|-
CASSQDQRLGTEAFF
TGCGCCAGCAGCCAAGATCAGCGACTGGGCACTGAAGCTTTCTTT
>TRBD2|TRBJ2-7|TRBV9|-
CASSVDLAGRYEQYF
TGTGCCAGCAGCGTAGACTTAGCGGGACGCTACGAGCAGTACTTC
>-|TRBJ2-1|TRBV2|-
CASSEGRYNEQFF
TGTGCCAGCAGTGAGGGGAGATACAATGAGCAGTTCTTC
>-|TRBJ1-6|TRBV5-4|few
CASSSAGEVESPLHF
TGTGCCAGCAGCTCGGCCGGGGAGGTGGAATCACCCCTCCACTTT
>-|TRBJ2-2|TRBV5-1|-
CASSAGTFTGELFF
TGCGCCAGCAGCGCCGGGACTTTTACCGGGGAGCTGTTTTTT
>-|TRBJ2-1|TRBV7-8|-
CASSLTFRGAQNEQFF
TGTGCCAGCAGCTTAACGTTTCGGGGAGCGCAGAATGAGCAGTTCTTC
>-|TRBJ2-3|TRBV5-4|-
CASSPSGQLTDTQYF
TGTGCCAGCAGCCCCTCGGGACAATTGACAGATACGCAGTATTTT
>TRBD1|TRBJ1-2|TRBV7-8|-
CASSARTGRSGYTF
TGTGCCAGCAGCGCTCGGACAGGGAGGTCTGGCTACACCTTC
>TRBD1|TRBJ2-1|TRBV6-5|-
CASRSGQGARNEQFF
TGTGCCAGCAGGAGTGGACAGGGGGCTCGGAATGAGCAGTTCTTC
>-|TRBJ1-2|TRBV9|-
CASSAWDTYGYTF
TGTGCCAGCAGCGCTTGGGACACCTATGGCTACACCTTC
>TRBD2|TRBJ2-3|TRBV7-9|-
CASSLSGGPTDTQYF
TGTGCCAGCAGCTTGTCGGGGGGTCCCACAGATACGCAGTATTTT
>TRBD2|TRBJ2-7|TRBV12-3/TRBV12-4|-
CATQAGGEYF
TGTGCCACCCAAGCGGGAGGGGAGTACTTC
>-|TRBJ1-5|TRBV27|few
CASTPSARGQPQHF
TGTGCCAGCACCCCCTCAGCCCGGGGTCAGCCCCAGCATTTT
>-|TRBJ2-1|TRBV2|-
CASSPLRDTSYNEQFF
TGTGCCAGCAGCCCCCTCCGGGACACATCCTACAATGAGCAGTTCTTC
>TRBD1|TRBJ1-5|TRBV6-1|-
CASSEAPGGEDQPQHF
TGTGCCAGCAGTGAAGCGCCAGGGGGCGAAGATCAGCCCCAGCATTTT
>TRBD1|TRBJ2-2|TRBV19|-
CASSFDRDSVSGELFF
TGTGCCAGTAGTTTTGACCGGGACAGTGTATCCGGGGAGCTGTTTTTT
>TRBD1|TRBJ2-7|TRBV6-1|-
CASSDLVTGTYEQYF
TGTGCCAGCAGTGATCTTGTGACAGGGACATACGAGCAGTACTTC
>TRBD1|TRBJ1-4|TRBV6-6|-
CASSGTGDREKLFF
TGTGCCAGCAGTGGGACAGGCGATCGTGAAAAACTGTTTTTT
>TRBD2|TRBJ2-3|TRBV27|-
CASSETSGWTDTQYF
TGTGCCAGCAGTGAGACTAGCGGCTGGACAGATACGCAGTATTTT
>-|TRBJ2-3|TRBV4-1|once
CASSQDTPSEVYTDTQYF
TGCGCCAGCAGCCAAGACACCCCCTCCGAGGTCTACACAGATACGCAGTATTTT
>TRBD1|TRBJ1-2|TRBV7-6|-
CASSWTGERYTF
TGTGCCAGCAGCTGGACAGGGGAGCGCTACACCTTC
>-|TRBJ1-1|TRBV5-6|-
CASFRVWENTEAFF
TGTGCCAGCTTCAGGGTATGGGAGAACACTGAAGCTTTCTTT